This TCR beta chain was recovered during a study of blood T cell repertoires in COVID-19. For the study at large: Specimens from acute and convalescent COVID-19 originated in the United States, Italy and Spain. The analysed material was cDNA or gDNA that came from T cells, B-cell-depleted T cells, or PBMCs.

Original handling: From reference gene primer amplification, estimates of nucleated cell counts were derived. The protocol was immunoSEQ multiplex PCR, while the TCRdb copy is restricted to in-frame clones and leaves out a portion. The V and J calls and clone size are taken from that table; D and trimming were inferred from the DNA. The sample has approximately 110,000 clones; about 88% are singletons. The germline gives CDR1 SGHRS, CDR2 YFSETQ. The length of the CDR3 is 16 residues. With 1 base removed from V and 4 bases from J, the gap between germline ends came to 16 bases. What was sequenced was peripheral blood. The source is a human donor in a cohort sampled during active COVID-19. The rearrangement joins TRBV5-1 to TRBJ2-3; possibly TRBD2 for D (5 bases). The chain's CDR3 is CASSLFGRTDSDTQYF. The CDR3 DNA sequence: TGCGCCAGCAGCTTGTTTGGCCGCACGGACTCAGATACGCAGTATTTT.